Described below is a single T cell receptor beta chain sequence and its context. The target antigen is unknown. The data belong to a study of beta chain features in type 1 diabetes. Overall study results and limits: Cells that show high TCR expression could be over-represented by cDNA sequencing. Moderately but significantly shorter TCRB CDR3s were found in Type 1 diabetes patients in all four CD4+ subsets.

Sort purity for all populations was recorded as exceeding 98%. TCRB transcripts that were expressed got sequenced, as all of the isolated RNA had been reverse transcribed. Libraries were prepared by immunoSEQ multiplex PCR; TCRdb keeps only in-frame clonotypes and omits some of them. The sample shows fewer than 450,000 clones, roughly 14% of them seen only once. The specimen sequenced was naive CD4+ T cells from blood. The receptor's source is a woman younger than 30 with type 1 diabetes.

CDR3 sequence reads: CASSRSQVVNNEQFF. In nucleotides, the CDR3 is TGCGCCAGCAGCCGTAGTCAGGTGGTAAACAATGAGCAGTTCTTC. The chain is built from TRBV4-1 and TRBJ2-1; D not resolved. Per germline, CDR1 MGHRA and CDR2 YSYEKL. V was cut by 4 bases and J by 5 bases, with 15 bases left in between. The CDR3 loop spans 15 amino acids.